This T cell receptor (beta chain) was captured in a study of blood T cell repertoires in COVID-19. Study-level information: COVID-19 samples from acute and convalescent phases originated in the United States, Italy and Spain.

The CDR3 sequence is 16 residues long. CDR1 is SEHNR and CDR2 is FQNEAQ in the germline V gene (reference sequence). Trimming removed 1 base from V and 2 bases from J; junction bases left unmatched: 5. Generated by immunoSEQ multiplex PCR, the TCRdb table keeps only in-frame clones and is missing some. The sample records some 71,000 clones, 70% to 85% being singletons. The J gene is TRBJ2-7, the V gene TRBV7-9; 10 bases are a match to TRBD1. The receptor was isolated from a woman between 65 and 79 years old with acute or convalescent COVID-19. Sequenced material: peripheral blood. The CDR3 sequence is CASSLDKGQGTYEQYF. The CDR3, as DNA: TGTGCCAGCAGCTTAGACAAGGGACAGGGGACCTACGAGCAGTACTTC.